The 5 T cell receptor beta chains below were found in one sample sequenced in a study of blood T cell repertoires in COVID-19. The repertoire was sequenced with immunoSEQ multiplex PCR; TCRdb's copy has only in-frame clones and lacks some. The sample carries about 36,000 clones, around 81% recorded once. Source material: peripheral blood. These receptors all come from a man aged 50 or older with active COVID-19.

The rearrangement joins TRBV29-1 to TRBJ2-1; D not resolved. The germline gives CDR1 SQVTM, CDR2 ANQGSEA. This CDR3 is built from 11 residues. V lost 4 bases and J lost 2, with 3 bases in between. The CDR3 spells CSVAAYNEQFF. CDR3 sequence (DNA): TGCAGCGTTGCAGCCTACAATGAGCAGTTCTTC.

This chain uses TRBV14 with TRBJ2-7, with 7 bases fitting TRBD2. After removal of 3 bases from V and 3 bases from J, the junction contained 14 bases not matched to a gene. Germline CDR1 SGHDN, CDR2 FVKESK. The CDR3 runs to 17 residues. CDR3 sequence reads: CASSQAQWGTTNYEQYF. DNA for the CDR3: TGTGCCAGCAGCCAGGCCCAGTGGGGGACTACCAACTACGAGCAGTACTTC.

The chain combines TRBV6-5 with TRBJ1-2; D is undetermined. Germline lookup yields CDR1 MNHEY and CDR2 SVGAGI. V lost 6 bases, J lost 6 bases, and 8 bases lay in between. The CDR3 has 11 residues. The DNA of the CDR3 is TGTGCCAGCAGATCGGGAGATGGCTACACCTTC. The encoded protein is CASRSGDGYTF.

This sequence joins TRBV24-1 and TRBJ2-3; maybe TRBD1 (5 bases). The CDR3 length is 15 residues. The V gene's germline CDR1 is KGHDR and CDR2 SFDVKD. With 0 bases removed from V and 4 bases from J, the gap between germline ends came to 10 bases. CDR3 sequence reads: CATSDLADNADTQYF. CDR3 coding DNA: TGTGCCACCAGTGATTTGGCGGACAACGCAGATACGCAGTATTTT.

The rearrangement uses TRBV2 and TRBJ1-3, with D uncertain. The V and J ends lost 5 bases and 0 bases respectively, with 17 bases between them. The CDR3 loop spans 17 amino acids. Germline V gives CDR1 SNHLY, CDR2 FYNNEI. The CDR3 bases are TGTGCCAGCAGTCCCCCCTTTGACACCCGCTCTGGAAACACCATATATTTT. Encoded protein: CASSPPFDTRSGNTIYF. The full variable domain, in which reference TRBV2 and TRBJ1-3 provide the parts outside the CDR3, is EPEVTQTPSHQVTQMGQEVILRCVPISNHLYFYWYRQILGQKVEFLVSFYNNEISEKSEIFDDQFSVERPDGSNFTLKIRSTKLEDSAMYFCASSPPFDTRSGNTIYFGEGSWLTVV.